This entry lists 32 T cell receptor beta chains sequenced from one sample in a study. TCRdb processed the RT-PCR reads anew with MiXCR; each CDR3 protein has one entry. The sample lists hundreds of thousands of distinct CDR3 sequences, approximately 15% seen once, with roughly 3.9% in the top ten. Sequencing was performed on memory CD4+ T cells from blood. Receptors were obtained from a female donor in good health, serving as a healthy control.

This clonotype was counted between two and nine times. This chain uses TRBV20-1 with TRBJ2-7; 9 bases are shared with TRBD1. V lost 2 bases, J lost 3 bases, and 5 bases stayed unmatched. This CDR3 contains 14 residues. CDR1 DFQATT and CDR2 SNEGSKA come from the germline V gene (reference sequence). The CDR3 loop is CSARTGQGNYEQYF. The CDR3 region has the DNA TGCAGTGCTAGAACAGGACAGGGGAACTACGAGCAGTACTTC.

CDR3 sequence: CAISESNRGRGHSNQPQHF. As DNA, the CDR3 is TGTGCCATCAGTGAGTCGAACAGGGGGCGCGGGCATAGCAATCAGCCCCAGCATTTT. The chain joins TRBV10-3 to TRBJ1-5, with 9 bases that match TRBD1. The V gene's germline CDR1 is ENHRY and CDR2 SYGVKD. The CDR3 has 19 amino acids. The J segment lost 0 bases and the V segment lost 0 bases, leaving 9 bases of the junction unmatched.

This clonotype came up a few times. The chain is built from TRBV9 and TRBJ1-3; D unresolved. This CDR3 has 16 amino acids. The V gene lost 1 base and the J gene lost 2 bases, with 13 bases spanning the gap. In germline, CDR1 is SGDLS, CDR2 YYNGEE. The CDR3 DNA follows: TGTGCCAGCAGCGTATCTTGGGGAGATGCTGGAAACACCATATATTTT. Translation gives CASSVSWGDAGNTIYF.

This clonotype has only a few counts. V gene TRBV5-5 combines with J gene TRBJ1-3, with a tentative D call TRBD1 (5 bases). Germline loops: CDR1 SGHKS, CDR2 YYEKEE (reference sequence). The CDR3 is 19 amino acids. V was cut by 4 bases and J by 5 bases, with 28 bases left in between. This CDR3 reads CASSLRGLPGKETRNTIYF. In DNA form, the CDR3 reads TGTGCCAGCAGCCTCAGAGGGCTACCAGGGAAGGAAACTAGAAACACCATATATTTT.

CDR3: CAIGWNSHTNTEAFF. The CDR3 nucleotides are TGTGCCATCGGATGGAACAGCCATACGAACACTGAAGCTTTCTTT. The chain is built from TRBV7-3 and TRBJ1-1; D is undetermined. Germline loops: CDR1 SGHTA, CDR2 FQGTGA. The CDR3 extends over 15 amino acids. V lost 10 bases and J 1 base, leaving 19 bases between the germline ends.

The V gene is TRBV6-1, the J gene TRBJ2-7; 14 positions match TRBD2. From germline, CDR1 is MNHNS and CDR2 SASEGT. The CDR3 is 19 residues long. Trimming at V came to 3 bases and at J to 0 bases, leaving 10 bases not matched to a gene. The CDR3 protein is CASSDPTSGRARLSYEQYF. The CDR3 coding sequence is TGTGCCAGCAGTGACCCGACTAGCGGGAGGGCCCGTCTCTCCTACGAGCAGTACTTC.

A few counts support this clonotype. This chain uses TRBV7-6 with TRBJ2-7; no definite D call. V dropped 1 base and J dropped 5 bases, with 9 bases sitting between them. The germline CDR1 and CDR2 sequences are SGHVS and FNYEAQ. This CDR3 comprises 13 residues. The CDR3 loop is CASSLVTGDEQYF. CDR3 nucleotide sequence: TGTGCCAGCAGCTTAGTCACGGGCGACGAGCAGTACTTC.

This clonotype was observed a few times. The chain has TRBV12-3 or TRBV12-4 and TRBJ1-2; D call uncertain. The V gene lost 6 bases and the J gene lost 3 bases, with 11 bases spanning the gap. The CDR3 sequence is 13 residues long. CDR3: CASRRTGDYGYTF. The CDR3 DNA reads TGTGCCAGCAGAAGGACGGGAGACTATGGCTACACCTTC.

This clonotype was found many times. CDR3 sequence reads: CAIRSGTGGHRGAYEQYF. The DNA for the CDR3 is TGTGCCATCAGATCCGGGACAGGGGGCCATCGGGGAGCCTACGAGCAGTACTTC. This chain joins TRBV10-3 and TRBJ2-7; 12 nucleotides agree with TRBD1. With V trimmed by 6 bases and J by 2 bases, 14 bases remained unmatched. Per the germline V gene, CDR1 is ENHRY and CDR2 is SYGVKD. The CDR3 sequence is 18 residues long.

V is TRBV18 and J is TRBJ2-1, with a weak D call TRBD1 (5 bases). Per germline, CDR1 KGHSH and CDR2 LQKENI. The CDR3 totals 14 residues. Trimming stripped 3 bases from V and 3 bases from J, with 9 bases between. The CDR3 nucleotides read TGTGCCAGCTCACCGTCTACAGGCTACAATGAGCAGTTCTTC. The encoded protein is CASSPSTGYNEQFF.

Many counts were recorded for this clonotype. V usage is TRBV7-9 and J usage is TRBJ1-3; D unclear. This CDR3 comprises 14 residues. Trimming pared 7 bases from V and 0 bases from J, leaving 10 bases between. CDR1 and CDR2 from the germline V gene are SEHNR and FQNEAQ (reference sequence). The DNA of the CDR3 is TGTGCCAGCACCCAGACGCGCTCTGGAAACACCATATATTTT. This sequence encodes CASTQTRSGNTIYF. The full variable domain, rest sourced from reference TRBV7-9 and TRBJ1-3, is DTGVSQNPRHKITKRGQNVTFRCDPISEHNRLYWYRQTLGQGPEFLTYFQNEAQLEKSRLLSDRFSAERPKGSFSTLEIQRTEQGDSAMYLCASTQTRSGNTIYFGEGSWLTVV.

This chain joins TRBV20-1 and TRBJ1-3, with 7 bases lining up with TRBD1. The CDR3 has 14 amino acids. J lost 4 bases, V lost 3 bases, and 6 bases had no gene match. Per germline, CDR1 DFQATT and CDR2 SNEGSKA (reference sequence). CDR3 DNA: TGCAGTGCTAGTCTACAGGGGAGCGGAAACACCATATATTTT. Its protein product is CSASLQGSGNTIYF.

This clonotype was seen repeatedly, ten times or more. CDR3 sequence reads: CSARDQGRFNQPQHF. For the CDR3, the DNA is TGCAGTGCTAGAGATCAGGGACGGTTCAATCAGCCCCAGCATTTT. The V gene is TRBV20-1, the J gene TRBJ1-5; TRBD1 might be the D (5 bases). Germline V gives CDR1 DFQATT, CDR2 SNEGSKA (reference sequence). The CDR3 runs 15 residues. V lost 0 bases to trimming and J lost 3 bases, with 12 bases between them.

This clonotype came up a few times. The rearrangement joins TRBV6-5 to TRBJ1-2; D gene uncertain. This CDR3 has 15 amino acids. CDR1 is MNHEY and CDR2 is SVGAGI in the germline V gene. With 2 bases removed from V and 7 bases from J, the gap between germline ends came to 17 bases. For the CDR3, the DNA is TGTGCCAGCAGTTACAAGGGCATCGGATCGGGTGGCTACACCTTC. Amino acid sequence: CASSYKGIGSGGYTF.

The table lists this clonotype with a few counts. The chain has TRBV7-8 and TRBJ2-1, with a possible D match to TRBD2 (5 bases). V lost 2 bases and J 4 bases, leaving 12 bases between the germline ends. From germline, CDR1 is SGHVS and CDR2 FQNEAQ. The CDR3 runs 15 residues. The CDR3 loop reads CASSLSEGRYNEQFF. CDR3 DNA sequence: TGTGCCAGCAGCTTAAGCGAGGGAAGGTACAATGAGCAGTTCTTC. Full variable domain (rest looked up from reference TRBV7-8 and TRBJ2-1): GAGVSQSPRYKVAKRGQDVALRCDPISGHVSLFWYQQALGQGPEFLTYFQNEAQLDKSGLPSDRFFAERPEGSVSTLKIQRTQQEDSAVYLCASSLSEGRYNEQFFGPGTRLTVL.

This clonotype turned up a few times. This chain uses TRBV2 with TRBJ2-5; 7 bases are shared with TRBD2. The V gene's germline CDR1 is SNHLY and CDR2 FYNNEI. CDR3 size: 14 residues. V was pared by 7 bases and J by 5 bases, with 10 bases of the junction left unmatched. The DNA of the CDR3 is TGTGCCAGCACAGGGACTACCGCAGGGGAGACCCAGTACTTC. Translated, it gives CASTGTTAGETQYF.

V is TRBV6-2 or TRBV6-3 and J is TRBJ2-7; D gene uncertain. V gave up 2 bases and J gave up 1 base, with 9 bases separating them. The germline V gene has CDR1 MNHEY and CDR2 SVGEGT. The CDR3 is 14 residues long. The CDR3 nucleotides read TGTGCCAGCAGTTACCTTGTTGGGTCCTACGAGCAGTACTTC. Translated, it gives CASSYLVGSYEQYF.

The J gene is TRBJ1-6, the V gene TRBV12-3 or TRBV12-4, with TRBD1 identical over 8 bases. This CDR3 is built from 15 residues. The J segment lost 4 bases and the V segment lost 5 bases, leaving 4 bases of the junction unmatched. CDR3 residues: CASSLDRGYNSPLHF. The CDR3 bases are TGTGCCAGCAGTCTAGACAGGGGATATAATTCACCCCTCCACTTT.

This clonotype turned up a few times. This chain joins TRBV7-3 and TRBJ1-2; possibly TRBD1 for D (5 bases). CDR3 length: 15 amino acids. V was trimmed by 2 bases and J by 5 bases, leaving 15 bases between them. Germline V CDR1 and CDR2: SGHTA, FQGTGA. The CDR3, as DNA: TGTGCCAGCAGCTTAGGTGGGGGTATGGGGTATGGCTACACCTTC. It yields the protein CASSLGGGMGYGYTF.

This clonotype was observed at least ten times. This chain uses TRBV20-1 with TRBJ1-2; perhaps TRBD1 as D (5 bases). V shed 6 bases and J shed 5 bases, with 16 bases lying between them. Germline CDR1 DFQATT, CDR2 SNEGSKA (reference sequence). This CDR3 has 13 amino acids. The CDR3 protein is CSAPRGGIYGYTF. The CDR3 DNA reads as TGCAGTGCGCCCCGGGGCGGCATATATGGCTACACCTTC.

This clonotype was found many times. The chain links TRBV4-2 to TRBJ2-1; unclear D gene. The germline V gene encodes CDR1 LGHNA and CDR2 YNFKEQ. Trimming pared 0 bases from V and 0 bases from J, leaving 12 bases between. The CDR3 is made up of 17 amino acids. The CDR3 nucleotides are TGTGCCAGCAGCCAAGAATCAGACTGGAGCTCCTACAATGAGCAGTTCTTC. This translates into CASSQESDWSSYNEQFF.

This chain links TRBV12-3 or TRBV12-4 with TRBJ2-3; D remains unclear. The CDR3 is 14 residues long. V was trimmed by 6 bases and J by 6 bases, leaving 16 bases between them. The CDR3 DNA is TGTGCCAGCAGCCCCGTCCCCCGCAGGGATACGCAGTATTTT. Its translation is CASSPVPRRDTQYF.

This clonotype was found a few times. This chain uses TRBV20-1 with TRBJ2-2; TRBD2 aligns across 11 bases. The CDR3 length is 17 residues. Germline assignment: CDR1 DFQATT and CDR2 SNEGSKA (reference sequence). The junction had 13 bases not matched to a gene; V was cut back by 5 bases and J by 5 bases. This chain's CDR3 is CSAYTGTSGGGTGELFF. CDR3 nucleotide sequence: TGCAGTGCTTATACCGGGACTAGCGGAGGGGGGACCGGGGAGCTGTTTTTT.

The sample holds a few counts of this clonotype. The chain uses TRBV24-1 and TRBJ2-2; no reliable D call. Between the trimmed V and J ends, which lost 3 bases and 2 bases, there was a span of 9 bases. The CDR3 spans 15 residues. From germline, CDR1 is KGHDR and CDR2 SFDVKD. The CDR3 DNA reads TGTGCCACCAGTGATCGAGAGACTAACACCGGGGAGCTGTTTTTT. Amino acid sequence: CATSDRETNTGELFF.

The chain is built from TRBV28 and TRBJ2-1; TRBD2 matches at 13 bases. Germline lookup yields CDR1 MDHEN and CDR2 SYDVKM. This CDR3 comprises 17 residues. V trimming: 4 bases; J trimming: 8 bases; junction bases outside the gene matches: 11. The CDR3 protein is CASSSTSGTSGNYEQFF. The CDR3 bases are TGTGCCAGCAGTTCGACCTCCGGGACTAGCGGGAATTATGAGCAGTTCTTC. Complete variable domain (other parts from reference TRBV28 and TRBJ2-1): DVKVTQSSRYLVKRTGEKVFLECVQDMDHENMFWYRQDPGLGLRLIYFSYDVKMKEKGDIPEGYSVSREKKERFSLILESASTNQTSMYLCASSSTSGTSGNYEQFFGPGTRLTVL.

In its sample, this clonotype was seen many times. This chain uses TRBV20-1 with TRBJ1-5; D is uncertain. Germline V gene data show CDR1 as DFQATT and CDR2 as SNEGSKA (reference sequence). CDR3 length: 11 residues. Between the trimmed V and J ends, which lost 1 base and 4 bases, there was a span of 2 bases. As DNA, the CDR3 is TGCAGTGCTAGAGGGAATCAGCCCCAGCATTTT. Protein sequence: CSARGNQPQHF.

The CDR3 region is CASSEGLAESYEQYF. Here the CDR3 DNA reads TGCGCCAGCAGCGAAGGACTAGCGGAGTCTTACGAGCAGTACTTC. V and J are TRBV5-1 and TRBJ2-7, with 10 bases identical to TRBD2. Germline V gene lookup returns CDR1 SGHRS and CDR2 YFSETQ. The CDR3 has 15 amino acids. Trimming removed 4 bases from V and 4 bases from J; junction bases left unmatched: 8.

This clonotype was seen ten or more times. The gene calls are TRBV20-1 and TRBJ1-2; weak D call: TRBD1 (6 bases). The CDR3 loop spans 13 amino acids. Germline V CDR1 and CDR2: DFQATT, SNEGSKA (reference sequence). Trimming removed 3 bases from V and 6 bases from J, with 14 bases in between. The CDR3 loop is CSARGLQGDGYTF. The DNA of the CDR3 is TGCAGTGCTAGGGGGCTACAGGGCGATGGCTACACCTTC.

CDR3 sequence (DNA): TGTGCCATCAGTGAGGCGAGACAAACCTCCAATGAGCAGTTCTTC. Protein: CAISEARQTSNEQFF. The rearrangement uses TRBV10-3 and TRBJ2-1, with D hard to call. The CDR3 has 15 amino acids. With 2 bases removed from V and 6 bases from J, the gap between germline ends came to 14 bases. Germline values: CDR1 ENHRY, CDR2 SYGVKD.

The sample holds many counts of this clonotype. The chain combines TRBV10-3 with TRBJ2-3, with D tentatively TRBD2 (5 bases). Germline V gives CDR1 ENHRY, CDR2 SYGVKD. V lost 2 bases, J lost 3 bases, and 9 bases lay in between. This CDR3 comprises 14 residues. CDR3 residues: CAISEGGSTDTQYF. As DNA, the CDR3 is TGTGCCATCAGTGAGGGCGGGTCGACAGATACGCAGTATTTT.

This clonotype came up a few times. The V and J genes are TRBV29-1 and TRBJ2-5; D not resolved. The CDR3 runs 11 residues. V dropped 5 bases and J dropped 5 bases, with 9 bases sitting between them. Per the germline V gene, CDR1 is SQVTM and CDR2 is ANQGSEA. Written as DNA, the CDR3 is TGCAGCGTTCAGGTCGTCGAGACCCAGTACTTC. Protein: CSVQVVETQYF. Complete variable domain (other parts from reference TRBV29-1 and TRBJ2-5): SAVISQKPSRDICQRGTSLTIQCQVDSQVTMMFWYRQQPGQSLTLIATANQGSEATYESGFVIDKFPISRPNLTFSTLTVSNMSPEDSSIYLCSVQVVETQYFGPGTRLLVL.

This clonotype was seen at least ten times. DNA for the CDR3: TGTGCCAGCAGTGAAGGGTTTAATTCACCCCTCCACTTT. Translating gives CASSEGFNSPLHF. The rearrangement joins TRBV6-1 to TRBJ1-6, with D hard to call. The V end lost 1 base, the J end lost 6 bases, and 4 bases lay between the germline ends. In germline, CDR1 is MNHNS, CDR2 SASEGT. The CDR3 sequence is 13 residues long.